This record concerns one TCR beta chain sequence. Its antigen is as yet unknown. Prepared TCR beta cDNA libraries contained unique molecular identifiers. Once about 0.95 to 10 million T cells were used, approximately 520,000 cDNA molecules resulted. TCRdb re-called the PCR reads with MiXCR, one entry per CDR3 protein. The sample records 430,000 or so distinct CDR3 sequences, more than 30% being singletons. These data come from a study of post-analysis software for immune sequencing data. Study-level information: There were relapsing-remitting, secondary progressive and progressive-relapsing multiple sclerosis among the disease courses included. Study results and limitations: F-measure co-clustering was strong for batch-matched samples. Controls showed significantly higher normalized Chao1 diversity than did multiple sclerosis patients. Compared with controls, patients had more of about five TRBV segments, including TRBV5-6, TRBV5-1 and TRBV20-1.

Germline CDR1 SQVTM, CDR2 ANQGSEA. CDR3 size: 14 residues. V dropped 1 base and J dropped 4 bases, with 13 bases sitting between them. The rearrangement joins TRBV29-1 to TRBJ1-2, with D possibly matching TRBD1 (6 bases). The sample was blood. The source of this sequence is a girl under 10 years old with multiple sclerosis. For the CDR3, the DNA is TGCAGCGTTGAAGGCGGGGGGCAAGTCTATGGCTACACCTTC. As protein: CSVEGGGQVYGYTF.